Listed below are T cell receptor beta chains from one sample, sequenced in a study of blood T cell repertoires in COVID-19. Sequencing was performed with immunoSEQ multiplex PCR; in TCRdb, only in-frame clones are kept and a portion is missing. Of approximately 63,000 clones in the sample, 91% were seen once. Sequencing input: peripheral blood. The receptors here all came from a human donor in a cohort sampled during active COVID-19. Each CDR3 is given with its conserved first and last residue. The D gene is left open where the match is weak. Clone size appears in some rows only: once, few, many, or a class for an expanded clone.

clone size	V gene	D gene	J gene	CDR3 DNA	CDR3 protein
NA	TRBV5-1	TRBD1	TRBJ2-5	TGCGCCAGCAGTATTGTGGGGACAGCCGGCGAGACCCAGTACTTC	CASSIVGTAGETQYF
NA	TRBV7-2	NA	TRBJ1-4	TGTGCCAGCAGCTTATCCCCTCGCGGCTCTACTAATGAAAAACTGTTTTTT	CASSLSPRGSTNEKLFF
NA	TRBV9	NA	TRBJ2-2	TGTGCCAGCAGCCCCCGGGGTAGCGGCGGGGAGCTGTTTTTT	CASSPRGSGGELFF
NA	TRBV5-1	NA	TRBJ2-3	TGCGCCAGCAGCTTGGATGCGGGCTACGATACGCAGTATTTT	CASSLDAGYDTQYF
once	TRBV6-5	NA	TRBJ2-1	TGTGCCAGCAGTTACTCGGGAGCCGTTCACGATGAGCAGTTCTTC	CASSYSGAVHDEQFF
once	TRBV4-3	NA	TRBJ1-4	TGCGCCAGCAGCCGTTGGAACCGCCAGGGATCTAATGAAAAACTGTTTTTT	CASSRWNRQGSNEKLFF
many	TRBV19	TRBD2	TRBJ2-3	TGTGCCAGTACTCTGACTAGCGGGGGGTACACAGATACGCAGTATTTT	CASTLTSGGYTDTQYF
once	TRBV2	NA	TRBJ1-2	TGTGCCAGCACGCTCGGAGAGGAATATGGCTACACCTTC	CASTLGEEYGYTF
NA	TRBV4-1	NA	TRBJ1-1	TGCGCCAGCAGCCGATCACAGGGATCCCCGGACACTGAAGCTTTCTTT	CASSRSQGSPDTEAFF
NA	TRBV4-3	TRBD1	TRBJ1-4	TGCGCCAGCAGCCAACGACGAACCGGGACAGGGGGACTTTCAACTAATGAAAAACTGTTTTTT	CASSQRRTGTGGLSTNEKLFF
NA	TRBV27	TRBD2	TRBJ2-5	TGTGCCAGCAGTCCCGGGACTAGAGGCACCGAGACCCAGTACTTC	CASSPGTRGTETQYF
NA	TRBV15	NA	TRBJ2-7	TGTGCCACCAGCAGAGACAGGGGCATCCCCTACGAGCAGTACTTC	CATSRDRGIPYEQYF
NA	TRBV7-6	NA	TRBJ1-3	TGTGCCAGCAGTCCTTGGGAGGCCTCTGGAAACACCATATATTTT	CASSPWEASGNTIYF
NA	TRBV5-6	NA	TRBJ1-1	TGTGCCAGCAGCTTGCCACAGGGATCTGAAGCTTTCTTT	CASSLPQGSEAFF
NA	TRBV4-3	TRBD2	TRBJ2-5	TGCGCCAGCAGCCAAGTTAGCGGGGGGGCGGAGACCCAGTACTTC	CASSQVSGGAETQYF
NA	TRBV10-3	TRBD2	TRBJ2-3	TGTGCCATCAGTGGGACACCAAGAAAGCGGGAGGGTGGCCACACAGATACGCAGTATTTT	CAISGTPRKREGGHTDTQYF
NA	TRBV7-3	TRBD2	TRBJ2-1	TGTGCCAGCAGCCAAGCGGGAGGGTTTTCTTATGAGCAGTTCTTC	CASSQAGGFSYEQFF
few	TRBV6-2/TRBV6-3	NA	TRBJ2-7	TGTGCCAGCAGCGACGGAGGGATCGCGGGCAAGCAGTACTTC	CASSDGGIAGKQYF
NA	TRBV28	TRBD2	TRBJ2-7	TGTGCCAGCAGTACGCCGGGACTAGCGCACTACGAGCAGTACTTC	CASSTPGLAHYEQYF
NA	TRBV12-3/TRBV12-4	NA	TRBJ2-7	TGTGCCAGCAGTTCTGGCGGGTTAAACGAGCAGTACTTC	CASSSGGLNEQYF
few	TRBV11-2	NA	TRBJ2-7	TGTGCCAGCAGCTTAGGCGCCAACTACGAGCAGTACTTC	CASSLGANYEQYF